This TCR beta chain was recovered during a study of cytomegalovirus exposure and HLA in healthy donors. Repertoires were generated with immunoSEQ multiplex PCR, while TCRdb's copy carries only in-frame clones and drops some. In the table there are just over 20,000 clones, around 97% of which are singletons. Germline loops: CDR1 MGHRA, CDR2 YSYEKL. This CDR3 contains 13 residues. V was shortened by 0 bases and J by 10 bases, with 12 bases between the two germline ends. V is TRBV4-1 and J is TRBJ1-1, with D perhaps matching TRBD1 (5 bases). This TCR derives from a young man in good health and CMV-seropositive. Sequenced material: PBMCs. The CDR3 DNA sequence: TGCGCCAGCAGCCAAGATGACAGAGGAAGAGCTTTCTTT. It translates to CASSQDDRGRAFF.